The sequence of this TCR beta chain was determined in a study of neoadjuvant nivolumab and ipilimumab in lung cancer (dated by TCRdb to the early 2020s). In the study overall: Nivolumab was administered intravenously at 3 mg/kg on days 1, 15 and 29, and in the combination arm ipilimumab 1 mg/kg was added on day 1 only. The study compared TCR repertoires in pretherapy (baseline) peripheral blood with TCR repertoires in tumors resected at surgery after neoadjuvant immune checkpoint blockade. Matched pretherapy and resected tumor pairs were analyzed from seven patients, of whom four had been treated with nivolumab and three with nivolumab plus ipilimumab. The major pathologic response (MPR) rate in the intention-to-treat population in each study arm was designated as the primary trial endpoint. Of the 45 or so patients with operable NSCLC treated in the trial, approximately 23 were randomized to nivolumab monotherapy and 21 to nivolumab plus ipilimumab.

Interpreted using the paper, the time point label stands for: pretherapy, before neoadjuvant immune checkpoint inhibitors. The samples were taken from NEOSTAR, a phase 2 randomized trial in operable NSCLC that tested neoadjuvant nivolumab or nivolumab plus ipilimumab, followed by surgery. With respect to this clone: What this receptor recognizes is not known. A junction end diverges from the germline sequence, so it may reflect a read error.

Counted from cysteine to phenylalanine, this CDR3 has 15 amino acids. Only CDR3 DNA is held: 45 bases, read in frame from base 1. Sequences SGHAT (CDR1) and FQDESV (CDR2) are obtained from the germline V gene (reference sequence). Libraries were made using the immunoSEQ multiplex PCR assay. The paper's processing steps were these. Richness and clonality were used to summarize the repertoires, and clones that significantly expanded or contracted between pre- and post-therapy samples were identified. TCRdb limited this immuneACCESS table to in-frame rearrangements with V and J called. A share of clones is missing; checked studies link under half to unresolved V genes, and the rest is unexplained. The DNA was the basis for D and trimming; V, J and clone size are from that table. The sample data list tens of thousands of clones, and under 90% of these were observed just once. The top ten clonotypes cover 20% to 25% of the sample.

Study-wide conclusions, independent of this receptor: No significant correlation was found between TCR clonality and pathologic tumor regression, and only one major-pathologic-response sample was available for the clonality analysis. Pretherapy blood TCR richness correlated positively with richness in tumors resected after neoadjuvant therapy (Spearman R ~ 0.79). Greater TCR richness and clonality were observed in resected tumors than in tumor-adjacent uninvolved lung, and increases were observed in more dual-therapy-treated tumors. Tumor T-cell richness and clonality rose from pretherapy to surgery in three of three dual-therapy tumors but in only two of four nivolumab-treated tumors. TCR sequencing was performed in a small number of samples.

The sequence links TRBV11-1 to TRBJ2-1, with 8 middle bases fitting TRBD2. This sample comprised peripheral blood, obtained before neoadjuvant nivolumab, alone or with ipilimumab. This sequence originates from an adult with non-small cell lung cancer. This receptor has the CDR3 CASSLAGYSYNEQFF. The nucleotide sequence is given as TGTGCCAGCAGCCTAGCGGGTTACTCCTACAATGAGCAGTTCTTC.